This T cell receptor beta chain was identified during a study of T-cell reconstitution after alpha-beta-depleted transplantation in children. General study results and limits: Diversity of TCRbeta at day 60 was high in some patients, arising from surviving recipient T cells and thymic progenitors. Several hundred expanded graft clones reportedly were the source of alpha-beta T cells about two months after transplant. Counts and diversity of T cells one year after transplant came mostly from newly produced T cells.

This clonotype counts as medium-sized. Its matching antigen is unknown. V shed 0 bases and J shed 0 bases, with 7 bases lying between them. CDR3 length equals 15 residues. Germline V gene data show CDR1 as SGHTA and CDR2 as FQGNSA. This sample's TCRbeta library carried unique molecular identifier barcodes. Each CDR3 protein is one row after TCRdb ran MiXCR on the PCR reads. The sample records around 6,500 distinct CDR3 sequences, about 10% being singletons. The specimen was PBMCs, mostly from graft donor cells, collected 180 days after TCRalphabeta/CD19-depleted stem cell transplant. The rearrangement uses TRBV7-2 and TRBJ2-3; D ambiguous. The receptor's source is a child younger than two who had a stem cell transplant for acute myeloid leukemia, so the T cells may come from the graft donor. The CDR3 nucleotides read TGTGCCAGCAGCTTAGCGGCCGGCAGCACAGATACGCAGTATTTT. This encodes CASSLAAGSTDTQYF. Combining the CDR3 with reference TRBV7-2 and TRBJ2-3 gives the whole variable domain GAGVSQSPSNKVTEKGKDVELRCDPISGHTALYWYRQSLGQGLEFLIYFQGNSAPDKSGLPSDRFSAERTGGSVSTLTIQRTQQEDSAVYLCASSLAAGSTDTQYFGPGTRLTVL.